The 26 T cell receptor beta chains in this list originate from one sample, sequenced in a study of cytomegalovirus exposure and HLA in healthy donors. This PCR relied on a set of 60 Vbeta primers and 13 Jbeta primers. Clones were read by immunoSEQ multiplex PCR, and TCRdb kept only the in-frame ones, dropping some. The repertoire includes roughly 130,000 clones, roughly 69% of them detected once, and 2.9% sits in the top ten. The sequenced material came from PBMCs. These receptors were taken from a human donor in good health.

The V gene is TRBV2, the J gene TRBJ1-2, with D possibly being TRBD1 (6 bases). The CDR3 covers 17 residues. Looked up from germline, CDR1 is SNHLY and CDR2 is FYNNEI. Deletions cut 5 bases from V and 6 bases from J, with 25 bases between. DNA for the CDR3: TGTGCCAGCAGTCCGCGGGTGGTGGCAGGAGGGGGGGATGGCTACACCTTC. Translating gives CASSPRVVAGGGDGYTF.

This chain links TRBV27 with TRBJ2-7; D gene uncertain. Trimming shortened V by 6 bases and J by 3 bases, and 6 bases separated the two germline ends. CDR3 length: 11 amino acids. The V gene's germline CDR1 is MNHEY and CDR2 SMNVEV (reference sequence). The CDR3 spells CASSPLYEQYF. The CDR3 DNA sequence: TGTGCCAGCAGCCCCCTCTACGAGCAGTACTTC.

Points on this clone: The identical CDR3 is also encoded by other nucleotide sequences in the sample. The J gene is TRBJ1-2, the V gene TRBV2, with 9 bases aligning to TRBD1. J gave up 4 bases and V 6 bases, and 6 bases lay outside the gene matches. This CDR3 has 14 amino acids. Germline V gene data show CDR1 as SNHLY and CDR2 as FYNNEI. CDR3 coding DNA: TGTGCCAGCAGCCGGGACAGGGTGGGCTATGGCTACACCTTC. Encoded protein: CASSRDRVGYGYTF.

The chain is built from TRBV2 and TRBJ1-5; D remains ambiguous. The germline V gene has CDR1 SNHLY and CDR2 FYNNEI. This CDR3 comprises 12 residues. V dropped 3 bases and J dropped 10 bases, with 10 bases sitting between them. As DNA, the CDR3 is TGTGCCAGCAGTGATTTCGGGAGTCCCCAGCATTTT. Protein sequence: CASSDFGSPQHF.

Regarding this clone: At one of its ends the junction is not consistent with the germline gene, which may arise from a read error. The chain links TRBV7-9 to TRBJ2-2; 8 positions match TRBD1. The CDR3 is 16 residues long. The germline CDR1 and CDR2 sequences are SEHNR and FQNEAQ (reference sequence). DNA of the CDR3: TGTTCCAGCAGCCCAGGGGGCGAAGGCTGGACCGGGGAGCTGTTTTTT. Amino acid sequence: CSSSPGGEGWTGELFF. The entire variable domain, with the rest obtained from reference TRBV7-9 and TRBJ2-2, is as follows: DTGVSQNPRHKITKRGQNVTFRCDPISEHNRLYWYRQTLGQGPEFLTYFQNEAQLEKSRLLSDRFSAERPKGSFSTLEIQRTEQGDSAMYLCSSSPGGEGWTGELFFGEGSRLTVL.

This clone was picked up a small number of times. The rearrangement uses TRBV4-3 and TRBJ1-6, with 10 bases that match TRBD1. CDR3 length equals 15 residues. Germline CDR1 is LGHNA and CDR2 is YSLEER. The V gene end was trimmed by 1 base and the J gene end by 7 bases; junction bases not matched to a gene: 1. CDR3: CASSQGDRGNSPLHF. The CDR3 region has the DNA TGCGCCAGCAGCCAAGGGGACAGGGGCAATTCACCCCTCCACTTT.

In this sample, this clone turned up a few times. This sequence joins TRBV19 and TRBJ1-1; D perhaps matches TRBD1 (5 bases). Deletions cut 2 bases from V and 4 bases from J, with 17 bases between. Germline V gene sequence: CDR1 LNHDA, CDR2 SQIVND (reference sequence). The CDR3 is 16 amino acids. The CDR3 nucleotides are TGTGCCAGTAGTATACGGGTTTCAGGGCGAGGCACTGAAGCTTTCTTT. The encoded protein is CASSIRVSGRGTEAFF.

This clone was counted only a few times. Here the CDR3 reads CASSHRDRSEKLFF. Here the CDR3 DNA reads TGTGCCAGCAGCCACCGGGACAGGTCTGAAAAACTGTTTTTT. The J gene is TRBJ1-4, the V gene TRBV7-8; 8 bases agree with TRBD1. This CDR3 spans 14 amino acids. The germline V gene has CDR1 SGHVS and CDR2 FQNEAQ. The junction had 6 bases not matched to a gene; V was cut back by 5 bases and J by 7 bases.

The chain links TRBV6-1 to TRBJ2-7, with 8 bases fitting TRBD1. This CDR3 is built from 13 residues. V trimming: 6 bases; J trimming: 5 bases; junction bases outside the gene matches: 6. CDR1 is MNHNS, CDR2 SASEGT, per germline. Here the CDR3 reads CASRRTGQDEQYF. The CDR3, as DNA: TGTGCCAGCAGGAGGACAGGGCAGGACGAGCAGTACTTC.

The chain's CDR3 is CASTERGQETQYF. In DNA, the CDR3 is TGTGCCAGCACCGAGCGGGGCCAAGAGACCCAGTACTTC. This chain joins TRBV21-1 and TRBJ2-5; TRBD2, the D gene given by the table, was not confirmed from the DNA. TRBV21-1 is recorded as a pseudogene. This CDR3 is 13 amino acids long.

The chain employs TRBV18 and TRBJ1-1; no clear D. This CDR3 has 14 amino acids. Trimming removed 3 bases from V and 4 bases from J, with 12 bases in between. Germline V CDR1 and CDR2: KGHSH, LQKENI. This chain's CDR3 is CASSPAGVGTEAFF. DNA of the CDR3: TGTGCCAGCTCACCGGCAGGTGTGGGCACTGAAGCTTTCTTT.

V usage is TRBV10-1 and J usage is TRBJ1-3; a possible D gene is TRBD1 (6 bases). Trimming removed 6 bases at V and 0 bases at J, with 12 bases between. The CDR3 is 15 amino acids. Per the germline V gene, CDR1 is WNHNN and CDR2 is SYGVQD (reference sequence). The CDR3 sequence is CASRRQVFSGNTIYF. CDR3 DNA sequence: TGCGCCAGCAGAAGACAGGTCTTCTCTGGAAACACCATATATTTT.

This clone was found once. This chain's CDR3 is CASSLSPPGLANSYEQYF. Written as DNA, the CDR3 is TGTGCCAGCAGTTTATCCCCGCCGGGACTAGCCAACTCCTACGAGCAGTACTTC. The chain links TRBV27 to TRBJ2-7; 9 bases are shared with TRBD2. The V segment lost 0 bases and the J segment 0 bases; nucleotides outside the gene matches: 9. There are 18 residues in the CDR3. The V gene's germline CDR1 is MNHEY and CDR2 SMNVEV (reference sequence).

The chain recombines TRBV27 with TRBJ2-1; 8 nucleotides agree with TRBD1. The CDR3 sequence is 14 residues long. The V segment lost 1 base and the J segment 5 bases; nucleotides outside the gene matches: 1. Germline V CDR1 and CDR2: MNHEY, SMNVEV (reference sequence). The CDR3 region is CASSLWTGNNEQFF. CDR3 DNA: TGTGCCAGCAGTTTATGGACAGGGAACAATGAGCAGTTCTTC.

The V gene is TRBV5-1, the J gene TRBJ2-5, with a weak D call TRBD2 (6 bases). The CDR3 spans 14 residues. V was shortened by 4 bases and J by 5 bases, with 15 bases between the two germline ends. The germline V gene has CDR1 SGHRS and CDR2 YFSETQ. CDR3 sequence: CASSGDSLGETQYF. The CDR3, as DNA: TGCGCCAGCAGCGGGGACTCACTGGGGGAGACCCAGTACTTC.

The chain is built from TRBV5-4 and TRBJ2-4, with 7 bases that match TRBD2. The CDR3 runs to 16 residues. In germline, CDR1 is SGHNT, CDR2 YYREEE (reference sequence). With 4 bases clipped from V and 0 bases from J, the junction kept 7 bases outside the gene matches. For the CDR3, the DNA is TGTGCCAGCAGCACAACTAGCGAACTAGCCAAAAACATTCAGTACTTC. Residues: CASSTTSELAKNIQYF.

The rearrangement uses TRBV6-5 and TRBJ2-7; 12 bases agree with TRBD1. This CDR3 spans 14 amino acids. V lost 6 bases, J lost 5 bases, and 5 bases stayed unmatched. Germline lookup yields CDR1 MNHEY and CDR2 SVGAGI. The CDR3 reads CASSRGTGGNEQYF. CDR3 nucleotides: TGTGCCAGCAGCAGAGGGACAGGGGGCAACGAGCAGTACTTC.

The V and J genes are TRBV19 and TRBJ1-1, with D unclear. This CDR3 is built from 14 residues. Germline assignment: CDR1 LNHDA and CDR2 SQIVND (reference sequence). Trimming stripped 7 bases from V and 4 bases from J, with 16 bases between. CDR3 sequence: CASTPTMRATEAFF. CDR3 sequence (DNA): TGTGCCAGTACCCCGACTATGCGGGCCACTGAAGCTTTCTTT.

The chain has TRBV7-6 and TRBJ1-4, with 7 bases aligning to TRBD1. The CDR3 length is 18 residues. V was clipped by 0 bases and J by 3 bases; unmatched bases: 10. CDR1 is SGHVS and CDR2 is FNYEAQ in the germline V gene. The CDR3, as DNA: TGTGCCAGCAGCTTAGCGCTACAGGGGCCCTCTTCTAATGAAAAACTGTTTTTT. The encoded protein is CASSLALQGPSSNEKLFF.

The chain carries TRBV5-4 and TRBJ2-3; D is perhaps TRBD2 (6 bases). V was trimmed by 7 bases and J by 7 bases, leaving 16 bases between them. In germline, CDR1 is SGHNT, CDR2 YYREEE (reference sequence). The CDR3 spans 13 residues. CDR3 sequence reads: CASGSGAGHTQYF. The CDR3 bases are TGTGCCAGCGGGAGCGGCGCGGGACATACGCAGTATTTT.

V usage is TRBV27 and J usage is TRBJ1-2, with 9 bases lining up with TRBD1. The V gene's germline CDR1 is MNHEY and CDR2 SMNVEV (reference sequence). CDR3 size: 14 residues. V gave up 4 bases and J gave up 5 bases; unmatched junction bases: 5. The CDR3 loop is CASSYSGTGYGYTF. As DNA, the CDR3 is TGTGCCAGCAGTTACTCGGGGACAGGGTATGGCTACACCTTC.

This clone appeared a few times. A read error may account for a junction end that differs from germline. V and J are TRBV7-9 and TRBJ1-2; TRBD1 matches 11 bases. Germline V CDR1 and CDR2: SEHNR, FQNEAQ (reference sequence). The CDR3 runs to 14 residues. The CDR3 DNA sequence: TGTTCCAGCAGGGGACAGGGGGTTAGCTATGGCTACACCTTC. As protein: CSSRGQGVSYGYTF.

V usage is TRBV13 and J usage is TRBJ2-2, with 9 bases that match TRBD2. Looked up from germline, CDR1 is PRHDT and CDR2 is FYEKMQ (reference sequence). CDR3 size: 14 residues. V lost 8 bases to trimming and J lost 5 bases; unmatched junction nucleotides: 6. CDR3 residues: CASGSGGFTGELFF. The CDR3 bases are TGTGCCAGCGGTAGCGGGGGTTTTACCGGGGAGCTGTTTTTT.

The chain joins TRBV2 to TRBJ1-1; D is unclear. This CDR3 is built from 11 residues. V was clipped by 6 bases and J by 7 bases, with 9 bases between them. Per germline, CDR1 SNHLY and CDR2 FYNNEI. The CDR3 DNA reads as TGTGCCAGCAGCCCGGAGTATGAAGCTTTCTTT. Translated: CASSPEYEAFF. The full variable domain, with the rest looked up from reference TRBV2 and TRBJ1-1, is EPEVTQTPSHQVTQMGQEVILRCVPISNHLYFYWYRQILGQKVEFLVSFYNNEISEKSEIFDDQFSVERPDGSNFTLKIRSTKLEDSAMYFCASSPEYEAFFGQGTRLTVV.

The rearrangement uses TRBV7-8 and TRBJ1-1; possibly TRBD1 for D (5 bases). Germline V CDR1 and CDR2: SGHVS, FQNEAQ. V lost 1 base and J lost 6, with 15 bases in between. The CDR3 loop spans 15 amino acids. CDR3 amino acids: CASSLGQAGGSEAFF. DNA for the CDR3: TGTGCCAGCAGCTTAGGGCAGGCGGGGGGTTCTGAAGCTTTCTTT. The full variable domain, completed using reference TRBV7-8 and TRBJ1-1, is GAGVSQSPRYKVAKRGQDVALRCDPISGHVSLFWYQQALGQGPEFLTYFQNEAQLDKSGLPSDRFFAERPEGSVSTLKIQRTQQEDSAVYLCASSLGQAGGSEAFFGQGTRLTVV.

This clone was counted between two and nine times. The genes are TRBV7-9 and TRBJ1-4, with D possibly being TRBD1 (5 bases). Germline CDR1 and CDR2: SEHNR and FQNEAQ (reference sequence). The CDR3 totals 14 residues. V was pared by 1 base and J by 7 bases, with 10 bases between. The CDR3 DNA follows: TGTGCCAGCAGCTTAGTGGGGCTTGGTGAAAAACTGTTTTTT. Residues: CASSLVGLGEKLFF. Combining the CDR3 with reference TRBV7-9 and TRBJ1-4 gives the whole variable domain DTGVSQNPRHKITKRGQNVTFRCDPISEHNRLYWYRQTLGQGPEFLTYFQNEAQLEKSRLLSDRFSAERPKGSFSTLEIQRTEQGDSAMYLCASSLVGLGEKLFFGSGTQLSVL.